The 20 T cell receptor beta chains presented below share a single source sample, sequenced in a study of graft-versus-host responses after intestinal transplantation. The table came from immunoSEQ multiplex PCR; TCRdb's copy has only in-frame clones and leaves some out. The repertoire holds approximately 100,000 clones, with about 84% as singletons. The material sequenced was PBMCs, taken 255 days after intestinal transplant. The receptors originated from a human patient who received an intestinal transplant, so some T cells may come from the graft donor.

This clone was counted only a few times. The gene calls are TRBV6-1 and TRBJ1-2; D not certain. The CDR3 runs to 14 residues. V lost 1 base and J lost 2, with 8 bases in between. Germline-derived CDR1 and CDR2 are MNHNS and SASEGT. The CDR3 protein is CASSEEGWNYGYTF. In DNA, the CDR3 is TGTGCCAGCAGTGAAGAAGGATGGAACTATGGCTACACCTTC.

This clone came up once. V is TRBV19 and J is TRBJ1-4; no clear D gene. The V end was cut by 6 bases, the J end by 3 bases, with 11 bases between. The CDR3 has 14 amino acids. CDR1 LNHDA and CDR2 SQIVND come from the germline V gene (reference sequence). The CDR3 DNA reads TGTGCCAGTAGAGAGGAGGTGGCTAATGAAAAACTGTTTTTT. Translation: CASREEVANEKLFF.

Here the CDR3 reads CASSLVAGGTEAFF. As DNA, the CDR3 is TGTGCCAGCAGCTTAGTTGCCGGGGGCACTGAAGCTTTCTTT. The gene calls are TRBV11-2 and TRBJ1-1; possible D gene TRBD1, 5 bases. Germline lookup yields CDR1 SGHAT and CDR2 FQNNGV. Trimming stripped 1 base from V and 4 bases from J, with 10 bases between. CDR3 length: 14 residues.

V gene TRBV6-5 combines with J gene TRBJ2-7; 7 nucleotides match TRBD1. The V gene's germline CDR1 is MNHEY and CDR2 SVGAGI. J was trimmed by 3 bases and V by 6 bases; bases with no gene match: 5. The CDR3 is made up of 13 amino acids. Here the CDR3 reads CASRDREGYEQYV. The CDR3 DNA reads TGTGCCAGCAGAGACAGGGAAGGCTACGAGCAGTACGTC.

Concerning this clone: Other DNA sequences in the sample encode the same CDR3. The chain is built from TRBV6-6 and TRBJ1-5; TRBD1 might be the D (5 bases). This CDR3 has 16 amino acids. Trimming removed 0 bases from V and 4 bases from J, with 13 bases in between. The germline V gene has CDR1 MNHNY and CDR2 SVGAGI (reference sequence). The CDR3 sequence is CASSYSGTALNQPQHF. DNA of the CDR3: TGTGCCAGCAGTTACTCAGGGACGGCCCTTAATCAGCCCCAGCATTTT.

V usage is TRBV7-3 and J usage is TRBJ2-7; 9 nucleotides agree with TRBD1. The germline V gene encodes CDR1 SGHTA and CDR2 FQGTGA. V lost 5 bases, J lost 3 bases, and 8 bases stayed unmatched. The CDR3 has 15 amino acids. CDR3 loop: CASSRSGTGLYEQYF. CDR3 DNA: TGTGCCAGCAGCCGGAGCGGGACAGGGCTCTACGAGCAGTACTTC.

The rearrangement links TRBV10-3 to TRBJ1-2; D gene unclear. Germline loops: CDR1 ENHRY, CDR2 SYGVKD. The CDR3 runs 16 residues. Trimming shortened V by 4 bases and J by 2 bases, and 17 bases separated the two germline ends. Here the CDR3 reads CAISGRNEGTNYGYTF. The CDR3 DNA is TGTGCCATCAGTGGGAGAAACGAGGGAACCAACTATGGCTACACCTTC.

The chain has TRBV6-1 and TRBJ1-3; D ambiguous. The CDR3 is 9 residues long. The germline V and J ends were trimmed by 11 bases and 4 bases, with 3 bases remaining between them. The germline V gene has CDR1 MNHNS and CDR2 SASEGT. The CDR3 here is CALGNTIYF. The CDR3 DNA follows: TGTGCCCTGGGAAACACCATATATTTT.

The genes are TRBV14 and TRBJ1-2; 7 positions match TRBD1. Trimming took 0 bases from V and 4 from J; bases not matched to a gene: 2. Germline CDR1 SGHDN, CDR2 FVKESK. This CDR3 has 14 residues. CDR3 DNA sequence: TGTGCCAGCAGCCAAGAGACAGGGATCTATGGCTACACCTTC. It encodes CASSQETGIYGYTF.

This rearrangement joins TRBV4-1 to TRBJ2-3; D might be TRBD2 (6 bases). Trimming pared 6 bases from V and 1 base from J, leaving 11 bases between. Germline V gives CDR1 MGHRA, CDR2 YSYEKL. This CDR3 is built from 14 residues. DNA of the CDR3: TGCGCCAGCAGAGGACTAACACGCACAGATACGCAGTATTTT. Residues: CASRGLTRTDTQYF.

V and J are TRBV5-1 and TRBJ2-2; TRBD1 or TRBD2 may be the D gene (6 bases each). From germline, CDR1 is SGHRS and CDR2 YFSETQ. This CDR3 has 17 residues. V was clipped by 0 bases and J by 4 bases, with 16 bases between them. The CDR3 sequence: CASSLAVGGGVTGELFF. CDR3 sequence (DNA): TGCGCCAGCAGCTTGGCCGTAGGGGGAGGAGTCACCGGGGAGCTGTTTTTT.

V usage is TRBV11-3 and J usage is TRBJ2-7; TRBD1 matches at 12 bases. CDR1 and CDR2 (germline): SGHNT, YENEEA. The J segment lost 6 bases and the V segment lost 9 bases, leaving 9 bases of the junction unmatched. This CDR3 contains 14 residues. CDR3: CARFSGQGASEQYF. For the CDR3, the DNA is TGTGCCAGATTCTCGGGACAGGGGGCTTCCGAGCAGTACTTC.

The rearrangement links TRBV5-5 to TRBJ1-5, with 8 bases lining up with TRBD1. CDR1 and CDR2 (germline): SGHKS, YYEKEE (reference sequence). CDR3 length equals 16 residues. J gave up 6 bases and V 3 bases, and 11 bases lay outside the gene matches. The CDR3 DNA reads TGTGCCAGCAGCTCGGGGACAGGCGGTTTGGGTCAGCCCCAGCATTTT. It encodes CASSSGTGGLGQPQHF.

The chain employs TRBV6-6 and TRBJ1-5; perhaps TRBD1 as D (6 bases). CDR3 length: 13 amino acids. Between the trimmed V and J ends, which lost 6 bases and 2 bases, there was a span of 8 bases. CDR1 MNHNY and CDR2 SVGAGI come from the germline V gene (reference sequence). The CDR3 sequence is CASRSGGNQPQHF. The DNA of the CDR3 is TGTGCCAGCAGATCAGGGGGCAATCAGCCCCAGCATTTT.

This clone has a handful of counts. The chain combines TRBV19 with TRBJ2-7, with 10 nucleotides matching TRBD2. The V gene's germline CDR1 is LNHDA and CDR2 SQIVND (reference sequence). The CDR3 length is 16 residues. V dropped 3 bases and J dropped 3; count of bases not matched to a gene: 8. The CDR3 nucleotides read TGTGCCAGTAGTATTGGGCTAGCGGGAGTGAGCTACGAGCAGTACTTC. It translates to CASSIGLAGVSYEQYF. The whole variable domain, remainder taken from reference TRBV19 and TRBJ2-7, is DGGITQSPKYLFRKEGQNVTLSCEQNLNHDAMYWYRQDPGQGLRLIYYSQIVNDFQKGDIAEGYSVSREKKESFPLTVTSAQKNPTAFYLCASSIGLAGVSYEQYFGPGTRLTVT.

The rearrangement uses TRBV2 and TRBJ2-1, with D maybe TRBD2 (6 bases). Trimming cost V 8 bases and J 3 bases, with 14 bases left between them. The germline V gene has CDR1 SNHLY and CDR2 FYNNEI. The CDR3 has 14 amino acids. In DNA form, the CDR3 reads TGTGCCAGCTTGATGCGGGGCAACTACAATGAGCAGTTCTTC. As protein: CASLMRGNYNEQFF.

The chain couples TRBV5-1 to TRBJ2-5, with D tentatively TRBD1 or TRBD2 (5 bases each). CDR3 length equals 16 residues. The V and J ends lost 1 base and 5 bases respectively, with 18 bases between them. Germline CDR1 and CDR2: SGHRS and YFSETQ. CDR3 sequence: CASSLKGSKNWETQYF. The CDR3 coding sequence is TGCGCCAGCAGCTTGAAGGGGAGTAAAAACTGGGAGACCCAGTACTTC.

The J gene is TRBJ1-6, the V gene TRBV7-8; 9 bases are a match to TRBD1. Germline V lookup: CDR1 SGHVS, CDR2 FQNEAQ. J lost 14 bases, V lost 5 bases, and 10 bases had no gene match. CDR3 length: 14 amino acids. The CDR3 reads CASSPGQGWGTLHF. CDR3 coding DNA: TGTGCCAGCAGCCCGGGACAGGGCTGGGGGACCCTCCACTTT.

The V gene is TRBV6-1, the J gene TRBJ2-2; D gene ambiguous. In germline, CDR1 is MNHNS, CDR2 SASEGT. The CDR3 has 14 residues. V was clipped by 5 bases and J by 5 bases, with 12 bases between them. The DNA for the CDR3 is TGTGCCAGCAGTCGTGGGCCGGATACCGGGGAGCTGTTTTTT. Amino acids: CASSRGPDTGELFF.

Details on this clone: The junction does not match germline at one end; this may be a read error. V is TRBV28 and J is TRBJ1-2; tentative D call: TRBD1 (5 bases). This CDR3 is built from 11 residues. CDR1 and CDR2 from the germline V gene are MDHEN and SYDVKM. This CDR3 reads CASFSRGHGFF. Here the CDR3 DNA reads TGTGCCAGCTTTAGTCGGGGCCACGGATTCTTC.